The 18 T cell receptor beta chains listed next were all sequenced from one sample in a study of spatial heterogeneity in lung cancer. TCRdb used MiXCR to reprocess the 5' RACE reads, holding one entry per CDR3 protein. The profile shows roughly 48,000 distinct CDR3 sequences, roughly 5% of them singletons. The time point here: sample taken at primary tumor resection. Sequences were derived from PBMCs, sampled at surgery. The receptor source for this set is a male donor with early-stage non-small cell lung cancer.

This clonotype appeared many times. This chain connects TRBV7-3 to TRBJ2-3; D is uncertain. V dropped 2 bases and J dropped 5 bases, with 5 bases sitting between them. Germline CDR1 and CDR2: SGHTA and FQGTGA. This CDR3 is 12 amino acids long. DNA of the CDR3: TGTGCCAGCAGCTTATACGGAGATACGCAGTATTTT. It specifies CASSLYGDTQYF.

This clonotype has a count of ten or more. V and J are TRBV3-1 and TRBJ2-7, with 9 bases fitting TRBD1. The ends lost 1 base at V and 4 bases at J; junction bases unmatched: 8. There are 16 residues in the CDR3. Germline lookup yields CDR1 LGHDT and CDR2 YNNKEL (reference sequence). CDR3 amino acids: CASSQVAGQGPYEQYF. In DNA form, the CDR3 reads TGTGCCAGCAGCCAAGTGGCGGGACAGGGACCATACGAGCAGTACTTC.

This clonotype showed up many times. V and J are TRBV4-1 and TRBJ2-3; D remains ambiguous. Per the germline V gene, CDR1 is MGHRA and CDR2 is YSYEKL. V gave up 4 bases and J gave up 0 bases, with 8 bases separating them. The CDR3 extends over 14 amino acids. The CDR3 sequence: CASSPRSSTDTQYF. The CDR3 DNA reads TGCGCCAGCAGCCCCCGGTCGAGCACAGATACGCAGTATTTT.

This clonotype was counted at least ten times. The V gene is TRBV12-3 or TRBV12-4, the J gene TRBJ2-3; D is unclear. CDR3 length equals 15 residues. Between the trimmed V and J ends, which lost 5 bases and 4 bases, there was a span of 16 bases. The CDR3 DNA follows: TGTGCCAGCAGTCCCCAGACGGGCCCCTCAGATACGCAGTATTTT. This encodes CASSPQTGPSDTQYF.

This clonotype came up many times. The chain has TRBV3-1 and TRBJ2-7; D uncertain. The CDR3 is 17 residues long. The germline V gene encodes CDR1 LGHDT and CDR2 YNNKEL (reference sequence). V was trimmed by 0 bases and J by 4 bases, leaving 19 bases between them. The chain's CDR3 is CASSQEWSEVVVYEQYF. The CDR3 DNA follows: TGTGCCAGCAGCCAAGAATGGAGTGAGGTCGTGGTATACGAGCAGTACTTC.

This clonotype has ten or more counts. The chain combines TRBV6-6 with TRBJ2-6, with TRBD1 identical over 10 bases. From germline, CDR1 is MNHNY and CDR2 SVGAGI (reference sequence). V shed 3 bases and J 4 bases; nucleotides not matched to a gene: 6. The CDR3 sequence is 17 residues long. The CDR3: CASSYWDRGTGANVLTF. CDR3 DNA: TGTGCCAGCAGTTATTGGGACAGGGGAACCGGGGCCAACGTCCTGACTTTC.

This clonotype was seen at least ten times. The J gene is TRBJ2-7, the V gene TRBV7-2; no clear D. The V and J ends lost 4 bases and 6 bases respectively, with 13 bases between them. The CDR3 spans 13 residues. In germline, CDR1 is SGHTA, CDR2 FQGNSA. The CDR3 region is CASSSTSWGEQYF. CDR3 bases: TGTGCCAGCAGCTCCACTTCCTGGGGCGAGCAGTACTTC.

This clonotype was seen repeatedly, ten times or more. The rearrangement joins TRBV12-3 or TRBV12-4 to TRBJ2-1; D possibly uses TRBD1 or TRBD2 (6 bases each). The CDR3 covers 14 residues. Deletions cut 7 bases from V and 6 bases from J, with 16 bases between. Written as DNA, the CDR3 is TGTGCCAGCATCTCGGGCAGGGGAGGCAATGAGCAGTTCTTC. The encoded protein is CASISGRGGNEQFF.

This clonotype was found many times. This rearrangement joins TRBV3-1 to TRBJ2-7, with 9 bases identical to TRBD2. There are 14 residues in the CDR3. CDR1 is LGHDT, CDR2 YNNKEL, per germline (reference sequence). The J segment lost 5 bases and the V segment lost 4 bases, leaving 6 bases of the junction unmatched. Here the CDR3 reads CASSLWTSAHEQYF. In DNA, the CDR3 is TGTGCCAGCAGCCTTTGGACTAGCGCCCACGAGCAGTACTTC.

This clonotype has ten or more counts. The genes are TRBV4-3 and TRBJ2-1; 10 nucleotides agree with TRBD2. The length of the CDR3 is 19 residues. V lost 4 bases to trimming and J lost 4 bases; unmatched junction nucleotides: 16. The V gene's germline CDR1 is LGHNA and CDR2 YSLEER. The CDR3 sequence: CASSRRSPLTSGSYNEQFF. The CDR3 nucleotides are TGCGCCAGCAGCCGAAGAAGCCCCTTGACTAGCGGGTCATACAATGAGCAGTTCTTC.

This clonotype was seen repeatedly, ten times or more. The chain recombines TRBV6-5 with TRBJ2-5; the D is unclear. CDR1 and CDR2 (germline): MNHEY, SVGAGI. Trimming took 2 bases from V and 0 from J, leaving 1 base between them. This CDR3 region has 12 residues. The CDR3 DNA follows: TGTGCCAGCAGTTACGACCAAGAGACCCAGTACTTC. This codes for CASSYDQETQYF.

This clonotype was counted many times. The CDR3 loop is CATSDFAGSYEQYF. The CDR3 region has the DNA TGTGCCACCAGTGATTTCGCCGGCTCCTACGAGCAGTACTTC. The chain uses TRBV24-1 and TRBJ2-7, with D uncertain. V lost 1 base to trimming and J lost 0 bases, with 6 bases between them. This CDR3 contains 14 residues. Germline V gene sequence: CDR1 KGHDR, CDR2 SFDVKD.

This clonotype was detected ten times or more. The V call is TRBV20-1, the J call TRBJ2-1, with D perhaps matching TRBD2 (6 bases). The CDR3 runs to 19 residues. The V gene's germline CDR1 is DFQATT and CDR2 SNEGSKA (reference sequence). V was cut by 3 bases and J by 4 bases, with 28 bases left in between. The CDR3 reads CSASGSNLAGPSLYNEQFF. In nucleotides, the CDR3 is TGCAGTGCTAGTGGGAGTAACCTTGCGGGACCCTCCTTATACAATGAGCAGTTCTTC.

In this sample, this clonotype turned up many times. The gene calls are TRBV5-4 and TRBJ1-2; 8 bases are shared with TRBD1. The trim removed 5 bases at V and 5 bases at J, leaving 5 bases unmatched. The V gene's germline CDR1 is SGHNT and CDR2 YYREEE (reference sequence). The CDR3 consists of 13 residues. The CDR3 loop is CASRDRGGYGYTF. CDR3 sequence (DNA): TGTGCCAGCAGAGACAGGGGTGGGTATGGCTACACCTTC.

This clonotype was recorded many times. In DNA, the CDR3 is TGCGCCAGCAGCCAAGGACGTAGAGATACCAATGAGCAGTTCTTC. Translated, it gives CASSQGRRDTNEQFF. The rearrangement uses TRBV4-1 and TRBJ2-1; no reliable D call. V was shortened by 1 base and J by 6 bases, with 13 bases between the two germline ends. This CDR3 comprises 15 residues. Germline V gene data show CDR1 as MGHRA and CDR2 as YSYEKL.

This clonotype appeared many times. The chain uses TRBV19 and TRBJ1-5; possibly TRBD1 for D (6 bases). CDR3 length: 15 amino acids. Trimming took off 5 bases at V and 3 bases at J, with 14 bases between the two ends. Germline V gene lookup returns CDR1 LNHDA and CDR2 SQIVND (reference sequence). The CDR3 here is CASSGMQGHNQPQHF. CDR3 nucleotides: TGTGCCAGTAGTGGTATGCAGGGGCACAATCAGCCCCAGCATTTT.

In its sample, this clonotype was seen many times. The chain joins TRBV6-2 or TRBV6-3 to TRBJ2-7, with TRBD2 matching 7 bases. After removal of 2 bases from V and 5 bases from J, the junction contained 6 bases not matched to a gene. Germline assignment: CDR1 MNHEY and CDR2 SVGEGT. This CDR3 is 14 amino acids long. The CDR3 region is CASSYKAGVDEQYF. In DNA, the CDR3 is TGTGCCAGCAGTTACAAGGCGGGAGTCGACGAGCAGTACTTC.

The sample holds many counts of this clonotype. The gene calls are TRBV12-3 or TRBV12-4 and TRBJ1-6, with 7 bases matching TRBD1. After removal of 4 bases from V and 10 bases from J, the junction contained 7 bases not matched to a gene. The CDR3 contains 14 residues. The CDR3 here is CASSSHRGHSPLHF. CDR3 nucleotide sequence: TGTGCCAGCAGTTCCCATAGGGGGCACTCACCCCTCCACTTT.